This T cell receptor beta chain emerged from a study of beta chain features in type 1 diabetes. Findings and caveats of the study: People with Type 1 diabetes carried modestly yet significantly shorter TCRB CDR3s in all four CD4+ subsets.

Sorting based on CD45RO/CCR7/CD25/CD127/CD95/CD27 separated CD4+ naive, central memory, regulatory and stem cell-like memory cells. All sorted populations exceeded 98% purity. Regarding this clone: The target antigen is unknown.

CDR1 LNHDA and CDR2 SQIVND come from the germline V gene (reference sequence). With V trimmed by 3 bases and J by 7 bases, 12 bases remained unmatched. This CDR3 is 15 amino acids long. The investigators reverse transcribed all of the isolated RNA, so they sequenced expressed TCRB transcripts. TCRdb keeps only in-frame clones here, not all; method: immunoSEQ multiplex PCR. This table has around 310,000 clones, approximately 15% appearing once. The specimen sequenced was naive CD4+ T cells from blood. This TCR was recovered from a young woman with type 1 diabetes. This rearrangement joins TRBV19 to TRBJ2-7, with 7 positions matching TRBD2. CDR3 DNA sequence: TGTGCCAGTAGTATCCCGGGACTACCGCCTGGTGAGCAGTACTTC. Protein sequence: CASSIPGLPPGEQYF. Combining the CDR3 with reference TRBV19 and TRBJ2-7 gives the whole variable domain DGGITQSPKYLFRKEGQNVTLSCEQNLNHDAMYWYRQDPGQGLRLIYYSQIVNDFQKGDIAEGYSVSREKKESFPLTVTSAQKNPTAFYLCASSIPGLPPGEQYFGPGTRLTVT.